This TCR beta chain was found in a study of T cell clonality in common variable immunodeficiency (dated by TCRdb to between 2014 and 2017). Equivalent amounts of genomic DNA from CVID and control samples were used as sequencing input. For every sample, a 60 bp segment covering the rearranged TCRbeta CDR3 region was amplified and then sequenced. The immunoSEQ assay, a bias-corrected multiplex PCR combined with high-throughput sequencing, was used to amplify TCRbeta. From the authors' description of their analysis: Each unique nucleotide sequence was treated as a clone and annotated with V, D and J genes, copy number and frequency. Sequences were labeled productive if in frame, and non-productive if out of frame or containing stop codons. As previously described, clonality was calculated on the basis of Shannon's entropy. The predicted amino acid sequences of productive clones were used to derive mean CDR3 Kyte-Doolittle hydropathy. Hierarchical clustering of scaled V gene usage was performed with the R hclust function using Manhattan distance and complete linkage. To assess clone sharing by CDR3 amino acid sequence, 12 repertoires per group were resampled over 100 rounds. Repertoires were searched for 70 published EBV-specific and around 230 published CMV-specific TCRbeta sequences. After a couple of CVID samples that produced fewer than 10,000 sequences were dropped from the analysis, around 41 CVID repertoires remained. TCRdb mirrors the immuneACCESS table, restricted to in-frame sequences. Some clones are absent from its copies; in checked studies, under half trace to an unresolved V gene, and the reason for the others is unknown. From that table come the V and J calls and clone size; the DNA was used to work out D and trimming. The table gives under 35,000 clones for this sample, with none occurring only once. The top ten clonotypes cover under 4.5% of the sample.

Both CVID patients and healthy controls were predominantly of Caucasian heritage. Heparinized peripheral whole blood samples of about 4.5 to 8.5 ml were obtained from each donor. TCRbeta CDR3 repertoires were sequenced from genomic DNA of adults with common variable immune deficiency (CVID) and healthy adult controls. The control group was made up of approximately 22 healthy adult volunteers (about 10 male and around 12 female) whose ages ranged from 23 to 66 years, with a mean age of around 30. Diluted blood was density-centrifuged over Hypaque 1077 or Ficoll-Paque to isolate peripheral blood mononuclear cells. Genomic DNA was extracted from unsorted mononuclear cells by Qiagen column purification or by a centrifugation-based method. Reading the germline V gene (reference sequence) gives CDR1 DFQATT and CDR2 SNEGSKA. Counted from cysteine to phenylalanine, this CDR3 has 14 amino acids. The DNA has 33 bases, all within the CDR3, and is read from base 1.

This clone was seen ten or more times. The antigen it binds to is not known. The CDR3 end lies 3 residues beyond the end of the read and is filled in from the germline J gene. The study at large found these results: Correlations of repertoire features with clinical complications were constrained by heterogeneity among patients within the CVID cohort. TCRbeta clonality was higher in CVID subjects than in healthy controls (t-test p = 0.018), and the increase was most characteristic of about a third of subjects. Even though DNA input was equal, the average per sample came to about 81,820 unique sequences for controls compared with roughly 30,000 for CVID samples. CVID subjects shared fewer TCRbeta clones with each other than healthy controls did (p < 0.0001). According to the authors, figuring out what caused the increased clonality in CVID would require sequencing the repertoires of T cell subpopulations. CVID TCRbeta sequences were reported to have fewer deletions and N-nucleotide insertions and to lack highly modified clones with 13 or more V deletions.

Source material: peripheral blood mononuclear cells. This TCR was sampled from a person aged 18 to 75 in good health. The rearranged segments are TRBV20-1 and TRBJ2-3; 8 middle bases align to TRBD2. The CDR3 DNA, read in part, is TGCAGTGCCGTACTAGCGGCTCGGGGGGAGACG. This yields the protein CSAVLAARGET. The whole CDR3 is CSAVLAARGETQYF.